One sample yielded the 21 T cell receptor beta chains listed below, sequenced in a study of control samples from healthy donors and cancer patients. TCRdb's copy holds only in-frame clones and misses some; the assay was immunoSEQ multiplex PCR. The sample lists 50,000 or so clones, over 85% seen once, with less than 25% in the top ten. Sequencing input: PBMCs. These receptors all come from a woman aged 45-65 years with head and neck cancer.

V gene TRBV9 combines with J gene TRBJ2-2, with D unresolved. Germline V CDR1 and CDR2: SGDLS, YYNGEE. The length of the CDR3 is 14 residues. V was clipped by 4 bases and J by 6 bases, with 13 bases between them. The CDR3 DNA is TGTGCCAGCAGCTTAGGAGTGGAACCCGGGGAGCTGTTTTTT. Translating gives CASSLGVEPGELFF.

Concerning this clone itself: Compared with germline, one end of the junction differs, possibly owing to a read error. The CDR3 region has the DNA TGCAGCATTGAACTGAACTATGGCTACACCTTC. Encoded protein: CSIELNYGYTF. The rearrangement links TRBV29-1 to TRBJ1-2; no reliable D call. This CDR3 comprises 11 residues. CDR1 and CDR2 from the germline V gene are SQVTM and ANQGSEA.

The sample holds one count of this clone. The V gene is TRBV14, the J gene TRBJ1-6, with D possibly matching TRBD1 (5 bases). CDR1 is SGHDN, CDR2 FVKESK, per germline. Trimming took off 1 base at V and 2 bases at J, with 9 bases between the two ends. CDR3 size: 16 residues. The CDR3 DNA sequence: TGTGCCAGCAGCCAAGTAGGGGCCGCCTATAATTCACCCCTCCACTTT. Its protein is CASSQVGAAYNSPLHF.

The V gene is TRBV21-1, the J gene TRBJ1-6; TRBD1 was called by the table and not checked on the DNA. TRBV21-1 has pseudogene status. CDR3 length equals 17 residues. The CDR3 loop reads CASSKAGTGLYNSPLHF. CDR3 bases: TGTGCCAGCAGCAAAGCGGGGACAGGGCTTTATAATTCACCCCTCCACTTT.

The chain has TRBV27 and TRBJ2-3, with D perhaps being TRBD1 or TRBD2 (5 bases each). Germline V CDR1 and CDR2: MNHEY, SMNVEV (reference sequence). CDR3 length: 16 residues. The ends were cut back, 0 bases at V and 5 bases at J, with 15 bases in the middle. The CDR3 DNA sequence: TGTGCCAGCAGTTTATCCCGAGGTGGTGGGGGAGATACGCAGTATTTT. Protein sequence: CASSLSRGGGGDTQYF.

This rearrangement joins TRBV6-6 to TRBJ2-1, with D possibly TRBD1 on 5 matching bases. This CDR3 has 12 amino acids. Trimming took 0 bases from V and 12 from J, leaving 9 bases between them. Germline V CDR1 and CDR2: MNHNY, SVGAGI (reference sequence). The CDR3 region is CASSYSTQGQFF. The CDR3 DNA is TGTGCCAGCAGTTACTCGACCCAGGGGCAGTTCTTC.

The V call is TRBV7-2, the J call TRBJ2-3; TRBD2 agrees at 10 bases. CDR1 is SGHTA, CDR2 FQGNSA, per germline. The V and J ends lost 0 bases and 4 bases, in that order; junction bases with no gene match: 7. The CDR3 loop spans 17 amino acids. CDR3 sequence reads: CASSLAQLAGDPDTQYF. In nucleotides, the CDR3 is TGTGCCAGCAGCTTAGCGCAGCTAGCGGGAGACCCAGATACGCAGTATTTT.

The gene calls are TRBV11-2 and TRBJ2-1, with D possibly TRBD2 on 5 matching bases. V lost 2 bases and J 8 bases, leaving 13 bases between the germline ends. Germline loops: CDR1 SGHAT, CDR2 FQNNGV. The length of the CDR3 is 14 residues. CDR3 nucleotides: TGTGCCAGCAGCTTAATGAGGGCGTCCCATGAGCAGTTCTTC. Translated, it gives CASSLMRASHEQFF.

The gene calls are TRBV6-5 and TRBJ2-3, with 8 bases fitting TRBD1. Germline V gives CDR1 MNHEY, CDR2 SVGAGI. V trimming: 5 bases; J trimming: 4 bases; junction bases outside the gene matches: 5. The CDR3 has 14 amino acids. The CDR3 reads CASSPGGWADTQYF. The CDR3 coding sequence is TGTGCCAGCAGTCCAGGGGGCTGGGCAGATACGCAGTATTTT.

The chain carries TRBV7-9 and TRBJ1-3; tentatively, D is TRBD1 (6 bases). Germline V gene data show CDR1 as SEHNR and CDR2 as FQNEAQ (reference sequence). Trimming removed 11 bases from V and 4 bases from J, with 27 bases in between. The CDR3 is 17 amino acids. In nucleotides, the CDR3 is TGTGCCTCCCGGGGGGACACCCGTCTCTTCCCGGGAAACACCATATATTTT. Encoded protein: CASRGDTRLFPGNTIYF.

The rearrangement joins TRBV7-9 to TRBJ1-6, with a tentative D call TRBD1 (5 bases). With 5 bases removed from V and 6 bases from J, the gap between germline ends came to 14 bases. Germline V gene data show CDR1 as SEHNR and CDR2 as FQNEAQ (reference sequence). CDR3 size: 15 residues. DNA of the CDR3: TGTGCCAGCAGCGGCGTAACAGGAGTTAATTCACCCCTCCACTTT. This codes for CASSGVTGVNSPLHF.

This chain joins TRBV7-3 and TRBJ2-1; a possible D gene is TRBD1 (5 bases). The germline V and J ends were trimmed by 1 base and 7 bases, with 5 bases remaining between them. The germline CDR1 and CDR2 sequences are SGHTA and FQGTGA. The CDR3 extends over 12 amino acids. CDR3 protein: CASSLKGNEQFF. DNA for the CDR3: TGTGCCAGCAGCTTAAAGGGGAATGAGCAGTTCTTC. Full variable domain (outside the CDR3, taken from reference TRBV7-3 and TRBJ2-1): GAGVSQTPSNKVTEKGKYVELRCDPISGHTALYWYRQSLGQGPEFLIYFQGTGAADDSGLPNDRFFAVRPEGSVSTLKIQRTERGDSAVYLCASSLKGNEQFFGPGTRLTVL.

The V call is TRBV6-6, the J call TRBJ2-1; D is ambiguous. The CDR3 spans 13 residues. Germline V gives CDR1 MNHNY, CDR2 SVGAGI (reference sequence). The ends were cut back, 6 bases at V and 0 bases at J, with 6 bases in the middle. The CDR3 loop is CASRTVSYNEQFF. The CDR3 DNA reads TGTGCCAGCAGGACTGTCTCCTACAATGAGCAGTTCTTC.

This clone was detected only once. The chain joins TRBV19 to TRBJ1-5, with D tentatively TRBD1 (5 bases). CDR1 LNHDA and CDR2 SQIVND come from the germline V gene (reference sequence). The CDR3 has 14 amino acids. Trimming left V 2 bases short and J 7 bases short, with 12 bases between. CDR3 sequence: CASSILQGGQPQHF. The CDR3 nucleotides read TGTGCCAGTAGTATACTGCAGGGCGGCCAGCCCCAGCATTTT.

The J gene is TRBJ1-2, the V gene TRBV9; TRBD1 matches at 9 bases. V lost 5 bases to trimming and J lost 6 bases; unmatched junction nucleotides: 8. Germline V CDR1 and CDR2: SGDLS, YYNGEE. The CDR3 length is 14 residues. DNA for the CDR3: TGTGCCAGCAGTTTCGATACAGGGGGCGATGGCTACACCTTC. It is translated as CASSFDTGGDGYTF.

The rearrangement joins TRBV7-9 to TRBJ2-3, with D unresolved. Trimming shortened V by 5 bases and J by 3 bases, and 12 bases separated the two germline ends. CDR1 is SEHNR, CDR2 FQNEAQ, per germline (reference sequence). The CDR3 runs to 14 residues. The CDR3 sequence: CASSHSGQTDTQYF. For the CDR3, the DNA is TGTGCCAGCAGCCATTCCGGGCAGACAGATACGCAGTATTTT. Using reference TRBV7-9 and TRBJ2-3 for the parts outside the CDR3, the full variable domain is DTGVSQNPRHKITKRGQNVTFRCDPISEHNRLYWYRQTLGQGPEFLTYFQNEAQLEKSRLLSDRFSAERPKGSFSTLEIQRTEQGDSAMYLCASSHSGQTDTQYFGPGTRLTVL.

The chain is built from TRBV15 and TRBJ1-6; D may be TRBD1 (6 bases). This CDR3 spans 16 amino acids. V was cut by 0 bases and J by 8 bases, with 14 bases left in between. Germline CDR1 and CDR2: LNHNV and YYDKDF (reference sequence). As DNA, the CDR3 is TGTGCCACCAGCAGAGATCCGGGGGGCTTAGATTCACCCCTCCACTTT. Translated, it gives CATSRDPGGLDSPLHF.

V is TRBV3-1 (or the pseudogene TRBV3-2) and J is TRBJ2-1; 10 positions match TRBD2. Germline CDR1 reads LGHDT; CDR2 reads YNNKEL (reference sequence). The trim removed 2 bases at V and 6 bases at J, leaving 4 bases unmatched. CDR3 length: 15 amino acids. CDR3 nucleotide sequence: TGTGCCAGCAGCCAAAGTAGCGGGAGGACCAATGAGCAGTTCTTC. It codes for CASSQSSGRTNEQFF.

This CDR3 is CASSLEGQGSGELFF. DNA for the CDR3: TGTGCCAGCAGCTTGGAGGGACAGGGGAGCGGGGAGCTGTTTTTT. This sequence joins TRBV5-5 and TRBJ2-2; TRBD1 agrees at 10 bases. Germline CDR1 SGHKS, CDR2 YYEKEE (reference sequence). The CDR3 is 15 amino acids. V was clipped by 0 bases and J by 7 bases; unmatched bases: 3.

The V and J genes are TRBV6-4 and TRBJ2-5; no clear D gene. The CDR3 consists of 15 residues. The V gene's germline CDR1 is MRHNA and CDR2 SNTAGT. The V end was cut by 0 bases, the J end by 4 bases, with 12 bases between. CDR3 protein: CASSDSGLMGETQYF. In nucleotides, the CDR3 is TGTGCCAGCAGTGACTCTGGCCTGATGGGAGAGACCCAGTACTTC.

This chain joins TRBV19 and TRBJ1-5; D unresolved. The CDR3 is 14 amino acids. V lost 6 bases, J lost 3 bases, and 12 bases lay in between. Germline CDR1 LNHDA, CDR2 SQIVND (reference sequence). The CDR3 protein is CASRSEVFNQPQHF. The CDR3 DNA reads TGTGCCAGTAGATCAGAGGTCTTCAATCAGCCCCAGCATTTT.